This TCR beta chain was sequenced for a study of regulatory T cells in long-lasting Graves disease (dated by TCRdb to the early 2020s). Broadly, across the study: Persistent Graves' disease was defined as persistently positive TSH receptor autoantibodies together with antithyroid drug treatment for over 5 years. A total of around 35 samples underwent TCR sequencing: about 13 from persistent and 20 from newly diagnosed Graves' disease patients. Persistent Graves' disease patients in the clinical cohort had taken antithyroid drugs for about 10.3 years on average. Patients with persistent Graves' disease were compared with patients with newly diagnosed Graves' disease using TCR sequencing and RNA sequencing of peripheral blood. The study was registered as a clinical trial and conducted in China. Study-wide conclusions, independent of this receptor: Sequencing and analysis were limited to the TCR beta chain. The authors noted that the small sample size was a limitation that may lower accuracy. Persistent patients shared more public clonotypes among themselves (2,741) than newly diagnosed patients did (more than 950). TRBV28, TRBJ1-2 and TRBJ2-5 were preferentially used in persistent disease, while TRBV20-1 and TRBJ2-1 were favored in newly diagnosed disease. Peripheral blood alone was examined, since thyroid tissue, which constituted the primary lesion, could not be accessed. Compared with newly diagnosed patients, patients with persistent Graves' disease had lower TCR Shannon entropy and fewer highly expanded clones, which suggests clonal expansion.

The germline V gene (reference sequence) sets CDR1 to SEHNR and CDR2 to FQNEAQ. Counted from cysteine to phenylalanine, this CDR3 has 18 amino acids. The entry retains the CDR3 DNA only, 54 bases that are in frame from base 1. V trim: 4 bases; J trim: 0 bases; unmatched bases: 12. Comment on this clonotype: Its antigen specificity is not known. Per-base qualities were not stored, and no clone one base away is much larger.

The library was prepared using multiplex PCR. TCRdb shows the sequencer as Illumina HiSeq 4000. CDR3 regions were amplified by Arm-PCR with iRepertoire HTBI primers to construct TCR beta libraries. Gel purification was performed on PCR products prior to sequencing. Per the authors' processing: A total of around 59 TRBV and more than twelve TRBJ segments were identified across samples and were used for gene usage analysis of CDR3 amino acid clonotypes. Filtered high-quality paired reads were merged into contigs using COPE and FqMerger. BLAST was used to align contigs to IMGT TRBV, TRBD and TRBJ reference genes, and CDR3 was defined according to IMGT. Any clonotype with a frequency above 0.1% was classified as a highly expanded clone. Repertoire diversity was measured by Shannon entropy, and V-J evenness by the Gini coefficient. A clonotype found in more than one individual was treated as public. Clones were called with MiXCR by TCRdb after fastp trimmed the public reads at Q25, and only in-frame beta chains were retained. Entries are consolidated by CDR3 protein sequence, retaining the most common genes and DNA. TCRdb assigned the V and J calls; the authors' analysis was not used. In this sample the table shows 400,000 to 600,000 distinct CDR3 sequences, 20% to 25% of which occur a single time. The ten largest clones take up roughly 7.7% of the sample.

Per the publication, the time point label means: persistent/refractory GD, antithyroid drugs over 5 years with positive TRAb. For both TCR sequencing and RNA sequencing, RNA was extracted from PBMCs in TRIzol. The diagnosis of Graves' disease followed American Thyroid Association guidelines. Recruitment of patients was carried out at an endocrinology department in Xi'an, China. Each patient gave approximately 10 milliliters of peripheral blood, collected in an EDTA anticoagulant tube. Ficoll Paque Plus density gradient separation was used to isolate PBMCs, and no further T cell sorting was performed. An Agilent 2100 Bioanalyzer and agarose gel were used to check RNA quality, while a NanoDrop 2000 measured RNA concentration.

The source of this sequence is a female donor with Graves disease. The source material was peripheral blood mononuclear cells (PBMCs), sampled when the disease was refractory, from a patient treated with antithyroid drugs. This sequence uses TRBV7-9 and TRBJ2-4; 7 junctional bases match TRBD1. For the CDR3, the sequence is CASSSPGQGVVAKNIQYF. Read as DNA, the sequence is TGTGCCAGCAGCTCACCCGGGCAGGGGGTTGTAGCCAAAAACATTCAGTACTTC.